These T cell receptor beta chains were read from a single sample in a study of blood T cell repertoires in COVID-19. Repertoires were generated with immunoSEQ multiplex PCR, while TCRdb's copy carries only in-frame clones and drops some. The data contain tens of thousands of clones, approximately 88% of them singletons. The material sequenced was peripheral blood. Receptors originate from a man between 65 and 85 years old with acute or convalescent COVID-19. CDR3s include the opening cysteine and the closing phenylalanine or tryptophan. A D gene is named only where the DNA matches it firmly. Rows may omit the clone size; those that give it use once, few, many or a size class.

j_gene	v_gene	d_gene	abundance	CDR3nt	CDR3aa
TRBJ1-1	TRBV5-1	.	.	TGCGCCAGCACTCCCAGTAGGGCGAGGGGGGAAGCTTTCTTT	CASTPSRARGEAFF
TRBJ2-5	TRBV10-3	TRBD2	.	TGTGCCACCCAGGGACTAGCGGGAGATCGGGAGACCCAGTACTTC	CATQGLAGDRETQYF
TRBJ2-5	TRBV7-8	TRBD2	.	TGTGCCAGCAGCCTGTCCAGCGGGAGGGCCCAAGAGACCCAGTACTTC	CASSLSSGRAQETQYF
TRBJ2-7	TRBV6-5	TRBD2	.	TGTGCCAGCAGTCTGGTAGCGGGAGGGCCCAGCGAGCAGTACTTC	CASSLVAGGPSEQYF
TRBJ1-2	TRBV6-4	.	.	TGTGCCAGCAGTGACTCAGGGGCCATACTCCATGGCTACACCTTC	CASSDSGAILHGYTF
TRBJ2-6	TRBV10-3	.	.	TGTGCCATCAGTGAGTTATCCTCTGGGGCCAACGTCCTGACTTTC	CAISELSSGANVLTF
TRBJ1-5	TRBV19	.	.	TGTGCCAGTAGTATTACCGTAGTTTCGGATCAGCCCCAGCATTTT	CASSITVVSDQPQHF
TRBJ2-7	TRBV5-1	.	.	TGCGCCAGCAGCTTGGACCTGAGCTCCTACGAGCAGTACTTC	CASSLDLSSYEQYF
TRBJ2-3	TRBV4-2	TRBD2	.	TGTGCCAGCAGCATACTAGCGGGGTCTCCTGGGGATACGCAGTATTTT	CASSILAGSPGDTQYF
TRBJ2-1	TRBV11-3	TRBD2	.	TGTGCCAGCAGCCCCCGTCGTGTTAGCGGGAGTTCCTACAATGAGCAGTTCTTC	CASSPRRVSGSSYNEQFF
TRBJ1-5	TRBV5-5	.	.	TGTGCCAGCAGCTTCAGCTCAGAGGGCAGGAGCTTTCAGCCCCAGCATTTT	CASSFSSEGRSFQPQHF
TRBJ1-4	TRBV5-6	TRBD1	.	TGTGCCAGCAGCTTGTGGGGACAGGGGGGCGAACAGGGTGAAAAACTGTTTTTT	CASSLWGQGGEQGEKLFF
TRBJ1-4	TRBV4-1	.	few	TGCGCCAGCAGCCAAGTGAGAACAGGGAATGAAAAACTGTTTTTT	CASSQVRTGNEKLFF
TRBJ1-1	TRBV29-1	TRBD1	once	TGCAGCGTTGCCGAACAGGGGATGGTCACTGAAGCTTTCTTT	CSVAEQGMVTEAFF
TRBJ1-1	TRBV3-1/TRBV3-2	.	.	TGTGCCAGCAGCCAAGCCGGGGGCACTGAAGCTTTCTTT	CASSQAGGTEAFF
TRBJ1-1	TRBV4-3	.	.	TGCGCCAGCAGCCAAGGCCGATCGTTCGCGGCTTTCTTT	CASSQGRSFAAFF
TRBJ1-3	TRBV30	.	.	TGTGCCTGGAGTGTGTTGCGGGGAAACACCATATATTTT	CAWSVLRGNTIYF
TRBJ1-5	TRBV30	TRBD1	.	TGTGCCTGGTCTGAGACAGGGAATAGCAATCAGCCCCAGCATTTT	CAWSETGNSNQPQHF
TRBJ2-7	TRBV6-5	.	many	TGTGCCAGCTCCGAAGATAGCGAAAGCTCCTACGAGCAGTACTTC	CASSEDSESSYEQYF
TRBJ2-7	TRBV3-1/TRBV3-2	TRBD2	.	TGTGCCAGCAGCGCCGGGACTAGCGCCTACGAGCAGTACTTC	CASSAGTSAYEQYF
TRBJ1-3	TRBV5-1	.	once	TGCGCCAGCAGCCCGCCGAGGACTCGAACCGGCTCTGGAAACACCATATATTTT	CASSPPRTRTGSGNTIYF
TRBJ1-5	TRBV6-1	TRBD1	.	TGTGCCAGCAGTGACCGACAGGGGGCTGGCAATCAGCCCCAGCATTTT	CASSDRQGAGNQPQHF
TRBJ1-4	TRBV21-1	.	.	TGTGCCAGCACTCCCGGGGGTACTAATGAAAAACTGTTTTTT	CASTPGGTNEKLFF
TRBJ2-3	TRBV11-2	TRBD1	.	TGTGCCAGCAGCCCCGGGACAGCTAGCACAGATACGCAGTATTTT	CASSPGTASTDTQYF
TRBJ2-2	TRBV11-3	.	.	TGTGCCAGCAGCTTAGAGGGAGGCCGGGAGCTGTTTTTT	CASSLEGGRELFF
TRBJ1-2	TRBV7-2	TRBD1	.	TGTGCCAGCAGCTTCCGGGACAGGATCGTCTATGGCTACACCTTC	CASSFRDRIVYGYTF
TRBJ2-7	TRBV5-8	TRBD1	once	TGTGCCAGCAGCTTGGGACAGGGATCCTACGAGCAGTACTTC	CASSLGQGSYEQYF
TRBJ1-5	TRBV9	.	.	TGTGCCAGCAGCGGGACAGAAGATCAGCCCCAGCATTTT	CASSGTEDQPQHF
TRBJ2-1	TRBV7-8	TRBD2	.	TGTGCCAGCAGCATCTTCGGGAGGGCCTACTACAATGAGCAGTTCTTC	CASSIFGRAYYNEQFF